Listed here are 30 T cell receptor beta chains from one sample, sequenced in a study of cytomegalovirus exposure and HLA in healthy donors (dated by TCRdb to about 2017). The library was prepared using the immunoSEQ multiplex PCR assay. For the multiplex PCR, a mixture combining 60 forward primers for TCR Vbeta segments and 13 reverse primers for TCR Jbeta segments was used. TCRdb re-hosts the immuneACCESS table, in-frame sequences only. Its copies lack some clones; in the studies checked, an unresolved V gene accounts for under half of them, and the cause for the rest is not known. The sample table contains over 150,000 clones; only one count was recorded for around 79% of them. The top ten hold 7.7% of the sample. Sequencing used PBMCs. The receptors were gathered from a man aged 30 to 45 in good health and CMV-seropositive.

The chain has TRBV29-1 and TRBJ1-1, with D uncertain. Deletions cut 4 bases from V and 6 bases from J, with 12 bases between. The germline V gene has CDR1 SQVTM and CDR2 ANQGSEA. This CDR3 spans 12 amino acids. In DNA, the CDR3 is TGCAGCGTTGTGTCTTCGGGAGCTGAAGCTTTCTTT. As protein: CSVVSSGAEAFF. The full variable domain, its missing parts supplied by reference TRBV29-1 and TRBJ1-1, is SAVISQKPSRDICQRGTSLTIQCQVDSQVTMMFWYRQQPGQSLTLIATANQGSEATYESGFVIDKFPISRPNLTFSTLTVSNMSPEDSSIYLCSVVSSGAEAFFGQGTRLTVV.

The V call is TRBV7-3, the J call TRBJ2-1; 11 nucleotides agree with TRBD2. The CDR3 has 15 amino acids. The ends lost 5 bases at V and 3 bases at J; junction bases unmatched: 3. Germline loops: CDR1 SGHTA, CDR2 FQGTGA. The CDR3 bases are TGTGCCAGCAGCGTTACTAGCGGGGGCTACAATGAGCAGTTCTTC. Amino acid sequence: CASSVTSGGYNEQFF.

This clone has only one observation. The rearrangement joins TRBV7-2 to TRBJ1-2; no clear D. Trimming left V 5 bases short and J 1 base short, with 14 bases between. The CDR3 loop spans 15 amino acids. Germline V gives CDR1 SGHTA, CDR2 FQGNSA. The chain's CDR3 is CASSHTSSSNYGYTF. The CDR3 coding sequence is TGTGCCAGCAGCCATACCTCCTCGAGTAACTATGGCTACACCTTC.

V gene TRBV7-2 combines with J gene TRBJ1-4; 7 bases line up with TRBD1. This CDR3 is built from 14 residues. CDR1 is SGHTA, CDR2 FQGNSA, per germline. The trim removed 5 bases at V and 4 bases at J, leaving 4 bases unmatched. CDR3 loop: CASSRTGRNEKLFF. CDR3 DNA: TGTGCCAGCAGCCGGACAGGCCGTAATGAAAAACTGTTTTTT.

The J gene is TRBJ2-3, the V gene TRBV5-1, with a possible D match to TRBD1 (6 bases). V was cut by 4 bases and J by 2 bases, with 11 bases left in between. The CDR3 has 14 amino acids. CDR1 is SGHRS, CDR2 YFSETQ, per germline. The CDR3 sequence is CASSGGFDTDTQYF. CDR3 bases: TGCGCCAGCAGCGGGGGCTTTGACACAGATACGCAGTATTTT.

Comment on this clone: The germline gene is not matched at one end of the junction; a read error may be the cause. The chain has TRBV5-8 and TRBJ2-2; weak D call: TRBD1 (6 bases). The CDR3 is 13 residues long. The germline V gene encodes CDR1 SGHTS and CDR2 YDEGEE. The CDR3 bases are TGTGCCAGCACCCCGAGGTCAGGGGCTTATGTGCTTTTT. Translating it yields CASTPRSGAYVLF.

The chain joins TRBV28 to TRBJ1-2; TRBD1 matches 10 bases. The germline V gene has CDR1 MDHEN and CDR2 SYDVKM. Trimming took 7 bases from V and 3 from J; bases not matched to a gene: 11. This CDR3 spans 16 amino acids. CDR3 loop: CASTPLRDRGYYGYTF. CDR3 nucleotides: TGTGCCAGCACCCCCCTCCGGGACAGGGGTTACTATGGCTACACCTTC.

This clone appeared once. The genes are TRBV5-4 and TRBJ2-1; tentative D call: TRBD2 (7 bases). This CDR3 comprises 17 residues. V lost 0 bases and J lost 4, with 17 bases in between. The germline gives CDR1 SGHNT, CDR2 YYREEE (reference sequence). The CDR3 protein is CASSLGTRRGAYNEQFF. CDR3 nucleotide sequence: TGTGCCAGCAGCTTGGGGACTAGAAGGGGGGCTTACAATGAGCAGTTCTTC.

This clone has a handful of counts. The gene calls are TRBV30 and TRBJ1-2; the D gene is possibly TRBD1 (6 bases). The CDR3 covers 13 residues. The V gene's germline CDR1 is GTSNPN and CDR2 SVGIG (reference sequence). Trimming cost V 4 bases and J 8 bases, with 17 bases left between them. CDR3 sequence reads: CAWTQYRVEGYTF. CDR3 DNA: TGTGCCTGGACCCAATACAGGGTGGAAGGCTACACCTTC. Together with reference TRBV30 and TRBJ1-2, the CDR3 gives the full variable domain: SQTIHQWPATLVQPVGSPLSLECTVEGTSNPNLYWYRQAAGRGLQLLFYSVGIGQISSEVPQNLSASRPQDRQFILSSKKLLLSDSGFYLCAWTQYRVEGYTFGSGTRLTVV.

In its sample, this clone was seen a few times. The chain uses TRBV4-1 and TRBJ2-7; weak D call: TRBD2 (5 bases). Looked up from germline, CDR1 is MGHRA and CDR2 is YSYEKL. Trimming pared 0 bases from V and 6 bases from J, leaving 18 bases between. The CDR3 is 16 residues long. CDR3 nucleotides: TGCGCCAGCAGCCAAGAAGTGGCGGGCGCGGGCTCCGAGCAGTACTTC. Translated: CASSQEVAGAGSEQYF.

The CDR3 sequence: CAWRRRGAYNEQFF. In DNA, the CDR3 is TGTGCCTGGAGACGGCGGGGGGCCTACAATGAGCAGTTCTTC. The chain joins TRBV30 to TRBJ2-1; TRBD2 matches 8 bases. Germline V gene lookup returns CDR1 GTSNPN and CDR2 SVGIG (reference sequence). This CDR3 contains 14 residues. The ends lost 3 bases at V and 2 bases at J; junction bases unmatched: 3.

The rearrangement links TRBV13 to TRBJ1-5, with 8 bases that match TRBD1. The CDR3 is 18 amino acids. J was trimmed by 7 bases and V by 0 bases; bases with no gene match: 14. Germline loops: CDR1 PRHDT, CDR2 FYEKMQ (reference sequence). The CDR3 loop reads CASSLGLRGTGVGQPQHF. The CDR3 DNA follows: TGTGCCAGCAGCTTAGGCCTAAGAGGGACAGGCGTCGGACAGCCCCAGCATTTT.

The CDR3 region is CASSPGTTRDTQYF. The CDR3 DNA reads TGTGCCAGCAGCCCCGGGACTACCAGGGATACGCAGTATTTT. This chain connects TRBV7-9 to TRBJ2-3; 7 bases are a match to TRBD2. The V and J ends lost 5 bases and 6 bases, in that order; junction bases with no gene match: 8. CDR3 size: 14 residues. Germline assignment: CDR1 SEHNR and CDR2 FQNEAQ (reference sequence).

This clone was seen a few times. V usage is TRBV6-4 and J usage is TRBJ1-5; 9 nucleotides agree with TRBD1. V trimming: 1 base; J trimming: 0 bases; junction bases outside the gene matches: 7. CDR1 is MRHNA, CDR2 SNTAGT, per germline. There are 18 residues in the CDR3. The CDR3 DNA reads TGTGCCAGCAGTGACTGGGACAGGGCAGGGGCTAGCAATCAGCCCCAGCATTTT. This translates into CASSDWDRAGASNQPQHF.

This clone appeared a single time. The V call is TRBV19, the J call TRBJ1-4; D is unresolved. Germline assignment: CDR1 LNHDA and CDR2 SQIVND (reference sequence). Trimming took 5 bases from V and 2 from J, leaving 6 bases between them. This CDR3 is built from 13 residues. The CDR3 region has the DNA TGTGCCAGTAGTTACGGGACTAATGAAAAACTGTTTTTT. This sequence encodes CASSYGTNEKLFF.

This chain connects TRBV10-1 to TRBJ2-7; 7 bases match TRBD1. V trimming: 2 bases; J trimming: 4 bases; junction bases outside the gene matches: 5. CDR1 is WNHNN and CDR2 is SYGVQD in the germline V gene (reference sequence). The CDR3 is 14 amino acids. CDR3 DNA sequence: TGCGCCAGCAGTGAGGCCGGGACAGTTTACGAGCAGTACTTC. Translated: CASSEAGTVYEQYF.

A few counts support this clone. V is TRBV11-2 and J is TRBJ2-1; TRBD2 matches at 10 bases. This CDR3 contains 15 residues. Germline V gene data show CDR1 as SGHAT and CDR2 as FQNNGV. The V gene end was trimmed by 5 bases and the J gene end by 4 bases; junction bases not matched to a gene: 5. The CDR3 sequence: CASSHGLAVYNEQFF. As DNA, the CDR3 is TGTGCCAGCAGCCACGGACTAGCGGTTTACAATGAGCAGTTCTTC.

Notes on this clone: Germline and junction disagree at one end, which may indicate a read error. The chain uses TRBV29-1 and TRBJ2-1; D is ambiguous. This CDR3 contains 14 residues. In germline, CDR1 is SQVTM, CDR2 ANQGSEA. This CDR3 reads CGVVMSESYNEQFF. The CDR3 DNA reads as TGCGGCGTTGTGATGAGCGAGTCCTACAATGAGCAGTTCTTC.

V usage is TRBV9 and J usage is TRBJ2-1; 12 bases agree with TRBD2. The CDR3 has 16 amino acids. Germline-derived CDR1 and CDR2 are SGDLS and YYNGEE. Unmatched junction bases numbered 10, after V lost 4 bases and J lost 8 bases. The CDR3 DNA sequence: TGTGCCAGCAGCTATGACCTAGCGGGGGGGCTGGATGAGCAGTTCTTC. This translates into CASSYDLAGGLDEQFF.

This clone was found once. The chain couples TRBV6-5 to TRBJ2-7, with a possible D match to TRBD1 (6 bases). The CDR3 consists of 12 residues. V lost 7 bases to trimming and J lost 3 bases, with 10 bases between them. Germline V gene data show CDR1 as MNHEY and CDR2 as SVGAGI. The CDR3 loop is CASKTGLYEQYF. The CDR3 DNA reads TGTGCCAGCAAGACAGGCCTCTACGAGCAGTACTTC.

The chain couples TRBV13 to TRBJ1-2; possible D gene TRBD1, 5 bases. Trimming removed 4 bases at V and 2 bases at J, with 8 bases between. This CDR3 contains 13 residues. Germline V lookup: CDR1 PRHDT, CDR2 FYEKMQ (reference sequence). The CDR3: CASSSPGNYGYTF. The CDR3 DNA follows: TGTGCCAGCAGCTCGCCAGGGAACTATGGCTACACCTTC.

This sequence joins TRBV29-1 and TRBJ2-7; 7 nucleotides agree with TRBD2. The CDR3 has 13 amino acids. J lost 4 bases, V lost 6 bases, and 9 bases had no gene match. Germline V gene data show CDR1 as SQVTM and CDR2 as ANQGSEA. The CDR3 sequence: CSVTRGSRYEQYF. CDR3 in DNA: TGCAGCGTCACTCGCGGGAGCAGGTACGAGCAGTACTTC.

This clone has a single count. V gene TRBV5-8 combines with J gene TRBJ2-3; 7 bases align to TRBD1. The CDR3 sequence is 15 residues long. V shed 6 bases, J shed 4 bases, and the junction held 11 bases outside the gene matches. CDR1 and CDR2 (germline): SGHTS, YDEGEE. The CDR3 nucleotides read TGTGCCAGCACCCTCGGGGCAGGGGGTCCAGATACGCAGTATTTT. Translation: CASTLGAGGPDTQYF.

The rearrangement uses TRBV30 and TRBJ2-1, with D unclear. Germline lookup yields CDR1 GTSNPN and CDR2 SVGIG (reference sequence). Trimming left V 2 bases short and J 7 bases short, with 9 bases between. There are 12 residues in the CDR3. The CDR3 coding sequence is TGTGCCTGGAGTCAGGTATCAAATGAGCAGTTCTTC. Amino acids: CAWSQVSNEQFF.

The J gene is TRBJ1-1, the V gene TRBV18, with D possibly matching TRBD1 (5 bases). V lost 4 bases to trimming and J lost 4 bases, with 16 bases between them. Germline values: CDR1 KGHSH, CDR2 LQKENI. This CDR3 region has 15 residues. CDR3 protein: CASSLNGGEGTEAFF. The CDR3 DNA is TGTGCCAGCTCACTGAACGGGGGTGAGGGCACTGAAGCTTTCTTT.

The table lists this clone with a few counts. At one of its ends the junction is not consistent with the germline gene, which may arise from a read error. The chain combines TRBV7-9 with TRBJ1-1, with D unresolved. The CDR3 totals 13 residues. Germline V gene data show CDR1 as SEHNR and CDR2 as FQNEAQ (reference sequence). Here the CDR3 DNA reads TGTGCCAGCAGCCTAGCTGACATCTCGGGGGCTTTCTTT. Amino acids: CASSLADISGAFF.

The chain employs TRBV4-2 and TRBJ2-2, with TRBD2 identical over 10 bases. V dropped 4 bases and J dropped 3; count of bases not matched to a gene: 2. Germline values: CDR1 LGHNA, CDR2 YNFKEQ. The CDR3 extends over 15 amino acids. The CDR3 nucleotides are TGTGCCAGCAGCCGCGGGACTAGCGACACCGGGGAGCTGTTTTTT. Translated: CASSRGTSDTGELFF.

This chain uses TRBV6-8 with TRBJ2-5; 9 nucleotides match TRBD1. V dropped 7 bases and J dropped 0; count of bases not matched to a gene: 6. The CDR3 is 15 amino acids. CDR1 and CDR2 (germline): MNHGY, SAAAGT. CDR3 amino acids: CASTRDREYQETQYF. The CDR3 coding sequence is TGTGCCAGCACCAGGGACAGGGAGTACCAAGAGACCCAGTACTTC.

The CDR3 region is CASSFQSGSARQYF. The CDR3, as DNA: TGCGCCAGCAGCTTTCAATCGGGATCTGCTCGGCAGTACTTC. The chain joins TRBV5-1 to TRBJ2-7; a weak D match, TRBD2 (5 bases). The V and J ends lost 2 bases and 9 bases respectively, with 18 bases between them. The germline CDR1 and CDR2 sequences are SGHRS and YFSETQ. This CDR3 contains 14 residues.

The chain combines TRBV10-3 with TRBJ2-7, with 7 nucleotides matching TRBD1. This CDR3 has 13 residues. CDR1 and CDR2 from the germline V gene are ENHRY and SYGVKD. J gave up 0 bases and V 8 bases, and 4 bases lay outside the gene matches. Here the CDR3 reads CAIRSGGSYEQYF. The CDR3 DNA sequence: TGTGCCATCCGGTCAGGGGGCTCCTACGAGCAGTACTTC.